One and the same sample provided the 6 T cell receptor beta chains below, sequenced in a study of shared clonotypes between healthy human individuals. Repertoires were generated with immunoSEQ multiplex PCR, while TCRdb's copy carries only in-frame clones and drops some. The sample lists a few million clones; approximately 94% were seen once. Sequenced sample: naive CD4+ T cells sorted from blood. The subset denotes: CD45RA+ positively selected. These TCRs come from a man aged 18 to 29 in good health.

Concerning this clone itself: At the DNA level, this CDR3 is encoded by other sequences in the same sample as well. This rearrangement joins TRBV4-1 to TRBJ2-6, with 8 positions matching TRBD1. After removal of 0 bases from V and 1 base from J, the junction contained 8 bases not matched to a gene. This CDR3 has 19 amino acids. The germline V gene encodes CDR1 MGHRA and CDR2 YSYEKL. The CDR3 here is CASSQDRDRILSGANVLTF. The CDR3 coding sequence is TGCGCCAGCAGCCAAGACAGGGACAGGATTTTATCTGGGGCCAACGTCCTGACTTTC.

The rearrangement uses TRBV5-1 and TRBJ2-2, with D perhaps assigned TRBD1 or TRBD2 (6 bases each). Trimming cost V 4 bases and J 0 bases, with 13 bases left between them. The CDR3 consists of 16 residues. Germline CDR1 reads SGHRS; CDR2 reads YFSETQ. The DNA for the CDR3 is TGCGCCAGCAGCGAGGGGGGAACCGCGAACACCGGGGAGCTGTTTTTT. Amino acid sequence: CASSEGGTANTGELFF. The complete variable domain, with remaining parts taken from reference TRBV5-1 and TRBJ2-2, reads KAGVTQTPRYLIKTRGQQVTLSCSPISGHRSVSWYQQTPGQGLQFLFEYFSETQRNKGNFPGRFSGRQFSNSRSEMNVSTLELGDSALYLCASSEGGTANTGELFFGEGSRLTVL.

The chain carries TRBV11-2 and TRBJ1-3; D call uncertain. This CDR3 is built from 17 residues. Germline loops: CDR1 SGHAT, CDR2 FQNNGV. Trimming removed 0 bases from V and 2 bases from J, with 14 bases in between. The CDR3 sequence is CASSLDPRLGTGNTIYF. The CDR3 DNA sequence: TGTGCCAGCAGCTTAGATCCCCGCCTAGGGACTGGAAACACCATATATTTT. The full variable domain, rest sourced from reference TRBV11-2 and TRBJ1-3, is EAGVAQSPRYKIIEKRQSVAFWCNPISGHATLYWYQQILGQGPKLLIQFQNNGVVDDSQLPKDRFSAERLKGVDSTLKIQPAKLEDSAVYLCASSLDPRLGTGNTIYFGEGSWLTVV.

The rearrangement uses TRBV28 and TRBJ1-3; D not certain. Trimming took 4 bases from V and 0 from J, leaving 7 bases between them. The CDR3 is 14 residues long. The germline V gene encodes CDR1 MDHEN and CDR2 SYDVKM. Written as DNA, the CDR3 is TGTGCCAGCAGTTCAGAGAACTCTGGAAACACCATATATTTT. Its protein product is CASSSENSGNTIYF.

The chain joins TRBV4-2 to TRBJ1-1; 8 bases map to TRBD1. The ends lost 4 bases at V and 1 base at J; junction bases unmatched: 8. Germline V gene data show CDR1 as LGHNA and CDR2 as YNFKEQ. The CDR3 consists of 16 residues. The CDR3 nucleotides read TGTGCCAGCAGCCTCATTGGGACAGGAGAGAACACTGAAGCTTTCTTT. Its protein is CASSLIGTGENTEAFF.

The V gene is TRBV30, the J gene TRBJ1-5; TRBD1 matches at 9 bases. In germline, CDR1 is GTSNPN, CDR2 SVGIG (reference sequence). The CDR3 spans 15 residues. V was clipped by 5 bases and J by 4 bases; unmatched bases: 9. The CDR3 region has the DNA TGTGCCTGGTCGACCGGGACAGGGTCAAATCAGCCCCAGCATTTT. Its translation is CAWSTGTGSNQPQHF.